The sequence of this T cell receptor (beta chain) was determined in a study of blood T cell repertoires in COVID-19. The wider study: T cells, B-cell-depleted T cells, or PBMCs supplied cDNA or gDNA.

Trimming took 4 bases from V and 0 from J; bases not matched to a gene: 2. The CDR3 totals 14 residues. CDR1 and CDR2 (germline): KGHSH, LQKENI. As processed by the authors: Estimation of nucleated cell counts relied on the amplification of reference gene primers. The method was immunoSEQ multiplex PCR; TCRdb's version includes in-frame clones alone and lacks a portion of them. V and J calls and clone size come straight from that table; D and trimming were deduced from the DNA. Of 170,000 or so clones listed, roughly 88% are singletons. This receptor was obtained from a woman between 40 and 50 years old with COVID-19, enrolled during active disease. This sequence joins TRBV18 and TRBJ2-7; 8 bases match TRBD1. The specimen was peripheral blood. CDR3 region: CASSRGQVSYEQYF. CDR3 coding DNA: TGTGCCAGCTCACGGGGACAGGTCTCCTACGAGCAGTACTTC.